This T cell receptor beta chain was identified in a study of regulatory T cells in long-lasting Graves disease. Construction of the TCR beta libraries employed iRepertoire HTBI primers in conjunction with Arm-PCR of CDR3 regions. TCRdb processed the multiplex PCR reads anew with MiXCR; each CDR3 protein has one entry. The sample lists around 460,000 distinct CDR3 sequences; about 20% were seen once. This clonotype came up many times. Its antigen is unknown. Time point of the sample: persistent/refractory GD, antithyroid drugs over 5 years with positive TRAb. The TCR library was made from RNA that had been extracted from PBMCs in TRIzol. Germline values: CDR1 MDHEN, CDR2 SYDVKM. This CDR3 comprises 16 residues. The V gene lost 10 bases and the J gene lost 7 bases, with 28 bases spanning the gap. Study-wide findings and caveats: Persistent disease preferred TRBV28, TRBJ1-2 and TRBJ2-5; new disease, TRBV20-1 and TRBJ2-1.

This sequence joins TRBV28 and TRBJ1-1, with D maybe TRBD1 (5 bases). This clonotype was obtained from a female donor with Graves disease. This material consisted of peripheral blood mononuclear cells (PBMCs), taken when the disease was refractory, from a patient treated with antithyroid drugs. The CDR3: CATQRNQWGAEYEAFF. In DNA form, the CDR3 reads TGTGCCACCCAAAGAAACCAGTGGGGCGCCGAGTATGAAGCTTTCTTT. The full variable domain, rest sourced from reference TRBV28 and TRBJ1-1, is DVKVTQSSRYLVKRTGEKVFLECVQDMDHENMFWYRQDPGLGLRLIYFSYDVKMKEKGDIPEGYSVSREKKERFSLILESASTNQTSMYLCATQRNQWGAEYEAFFGQGTRLTVV.